The rows below give T cell receptor beta chains drawn from one sample of a study of CD8 T cells in ankylosing spondylitis. TCRdb ran MiXCR on the 5' RACE reads and lists one entry per CDR3 protein. The data show approximately 260,000 distinct CDR3 sequences, 15% to 20% seen once. The source material was blood, either unsorted or a sorted T cell fraction (not recorded which). Receptor source: a male donor with ankylosing spondylitis or in good health (not recorded which). Each CDR3 is given with its conserved first and last residue. A D gene is named only where the DNA matches it firmly. A row's size may be missing; if present it is once, few, many or a size class.

>TRBV10-3|many|TRBD1|TRBJ2-7
TGTGCCATCAGTGAGACCCTGGACAGGTTCGATGACTTC
CAISETLDRFDDF
>TRBV7-3|many|TRBD2|TRBJ2-1
TGTGCCAGCAGCTGGCTAGCGGGAGGTCGCTCCTACAATGAGCAGTTCTTC
CASSWLAGGRSYNEQFF
>TRBV9|few|NA|TRBJ2-1
TGTGCCAGCAGCGTAGATGACCGGGACTTCTACAATGAGCAGTTCTTC
CASSVDDRDFYNEQFF
>TRBV6-4|NA|TRBD2|TRBJ2-3
TGTGCCAGCAGTGCTCGGGAGGGCCGGACAGATACGCAGTATTTT
CASSAREGRTDTQYF
>TRBV20-1|NA|NA|TRBJ2-2
TGCAGTGCTAGAGGGAGGACCTGGAACACCGGGGAGCTGTTTTTT
CSARGRTWNTGELFF
>TRBV6-2/TRBV6-3|NA|NA|TRBJ2-3
TGTGCCAGCAGTTACTCGAGCTCGGGGTCGGATACGCAGTATTTT
CASSYSSSGSDTQYF
>TRBV20-1|NA|TRBD2|TRBJ2-7
TGCAGTGCTAGACCTCGGGCGGGGGGCCCCGGCGAGCAGTACTTC
CSARPRAGGPGEQYF
>TRBV29-1|few|TRBD2|TRBJ2-2
TGCAGCGTTGCTTTCTCGGGAGGAGCCGGGGAGCTGTTTTTT
CSVAFSGGAGELFF
>TRBV12-3/TRBV12-4|few|NA|TRBJ1-1
TGTGCCAGCAGGCCCGAAGGGGGGCCCACTGAAGCTTTCTTT
CASRPEGGPTEAFF
>TRBV6-1|few|NA|TRBJ2-6
TGTGCCAGCAGTGAAGCGGGCTCCGGGGCCAACGTCCTGACTTTC
CASSEAGSGANVLTF
>TRBV29-1|few|NA|TRBJ1-5
TGCAGCGTTGACTTACCCGGCAATCAGCCCCAGCATTTT
CSVDLPGNQPQHF
>TRBV29-1|many|TRBD2|TRBJ2-1
TGCAGCGCATACGTAGCGGGAGAGGGCAATGAGCAGTTCTTC
CSAYVAGEGNEQFF
>TRBV6-5|many|NA|TRBJ1-6
TGTGCCAGCAGTTACTCCTCACCCCTCCACTTT
CASSYSSPLHF
>TRBV12-3/TRBV12-4|few|NA|TRBJ2-4
TGTGCCAGCAGCCCCCACCTTGCAGGTGGCATTCAGTACTTC
CASSPHLAGGIQYF
>TRBV12-3/TRBV12-4|few|TRBD2|TRBJ2-1
TGTGCCAGCAGTTTTTTTACTAGCGGGACCAATGAGCAGTTCTTC
CASSFFTSGTNEQFF
>TRBV4-2|many|TRBD2|TRBJ2-1
TGTGCCAGCAGCCAAGCCGCCGGGACTAGCGCTGTCGATGAGCAGTTCTTC
CASSQAAGTSAVDEQFF
>TRBV7-2|NA|TRBD2|TRBJ2-2
TGTGCCAGCAGCCCGTCAGCGGGAGGGCCGACCGGGGAGCTGTTTTTT
CASSPSAGGPTGELFF
>TRBV7-9|NA|NA|TRBJ2-3
TGTGCCAGCAGCTCCCCTCATCACAGAAGCCCAGATACGCAGTATTTT
CASSSPHHRSPDTQYF
>TRBV7-7|once|NA|TRBJ2-1
TGTGCTAGCAGCTTAGGGTTGGGCCTCCACAATGAGCAGTTCTTC
CASSLGLGLHNEQFF
>TRBV27|NA|NA|TRBJ2-7
TGTGCCAGCAGTTACGGACTACTACCCTACGAGCAGTACTTC
CASSYGLLPYEQYF
>TRBV11-2|NA|NA|TRBJ2-7
TGTGCCAGCAGCCCCTACACGTACGAGCAGTACTTC
CASSPYTYEQYF
>TRBV9|few|NA|TRBJ2-5
TGTGCCAGCAGCGTAGACGGGGGCCGGGAAGAGACCCAGTACTTC
CASSVDGGREETQYF
>TRBV27|NA|NA|TRBJ2-7
TGTGCCAGCAGTTTCGGGGGGCCCTCCCACGAGCAGTACTTC
CASSFGGPSHEQYF
>TRBV7-2|few|NA|TRBJ2-3
TGTGCCAGCAGCACGACCACGCCCCAGGGCCTAGGGGGTACGCAGTATTTT
CASSTTTPQGLGGTQYF
>TRBV7-6|NA|TRBD1|TRBJ1-6
TGTGCCAGCAGCCCTCGAGTGCAGGGGGTGGGTAATTCACCCCTCCACTTT
CASSPRVQGVGNSPLHF
>TRBV10-3|few|TRBD1|TRBJ2-7
TGTGCCACCTCAGGGGGAGACGAGCAGTACTTC
CATSGGDEQYF
>TRBV27|NA|NA|TRBJ2-2
TGTGCCAGCAGTTTTTACCACGTTGCCACCACCGGGGAGCTGTTTTTT
CASSFYHVATTGELFF
>TRBV11-2|few|NA|TRBJ2-3
TGTGCCAGCAGCTATTTGGACCCAGATACGCAGTATTTT
CASSYLDPDTQYF
>TRBV19|NA|TRBD1|TRBJ1-2
TGTGCCAGTAGTATCCCATCCGGGACAGAGAACTATGGCTACACCTTC
CASSIPSGTENYGYTF